These 19 T cell receptor beta chains share one sample of origin, sequenced in a study of Ad26.COV2.S vaccination and SARS-CoV-2 variants. Some clones are missing from TCRdb's copy, which holds only in-frame ones; the method was immunoSEQ multiplex PCR. The sample shows some 350,000 clones, 80% to 90% of them seen only once. Stated treatment: roughly 18 received Ad26.COV2.S at low or high dose, single or two shots; about 5 received placebo; per-sample allocation not given. On day 63 after the first injection, vaccine and placebo recipients gave samples. The sequences come from peripheral blood, collected in a trial of Ad26.COV2.S vaccine versus placebo. The origin of the receptors is a person between 18 and 60 years old who received the Ad26.COV2.S COVID-19 vaccine or a placebo.

V gene TRBV6-2 or TRBV6-3 combines with J gene TRBJ2-1, with no clear D. The CDR3 loop spans 13 amino acids. The V end lost 3 bases, the J end lost 5 bases, and 8 bases lay between the germline ends. The germline V gene has CDR1 MNHEY and CDR2 SVGEGT. The CDR3: CASSYFIDNEQFF. The DNA of the CDR3 is TGTGCCAGCAGTTATTTCATCGACAATGAGCAGTTCTTC.

This chain links TRBV24-1 with TRBJ2-2; possibly TRBD2 for D (6 bases). V shed 5 bases and J shed 7 bases, with 13 bases lying between them. This CDR3 region has 14 residues. Germline values: CDR1 KGHDR, CDR2 SFDVKD. The CDR3 here is CATSVGRIDGELFF. CDR3 DNA sequence: TGTGCCACCAGTGTCGGGAGAATCGACGGGGAGCTGTTTTTT.

The chain couples TRBV3-1 (or the pseudogene TRBV3-2) to TRBJ2-5, with TRBD2 identical over 7 bases. Germline CDR1 LGHDT, CDR2 YNNKEL (reference sequence). Trimming removed 0 bases from V and 4 bases from J; junction bases left unmatched: 8. This CDR3 is 16 amino acids long. The CDR3 loop reads CASSQDGRAMGETQYF. CDR3 DNA: TGTGCCAGCAGCCAAGATGGGAGGGCAATGGGAGAGACCCAGTACTTC.

The genes are TRBV14 and TRBJ1-1; D not certain. Trimming took 1 base from V and 1 from J, leaving 4 bases between them. The CDR3 totals 13 residues. Germline V gene data show CDR1 as SGHDN and CDR2 as FVKESK. Written as DNA, the CDR3 is TGTGCCAGCAGCCAAGGTGAGAACACTGAAGCTTTCTTT. Translation gives CASSQGENTEAFF.

V is TRBV5-4 and J is TRBJ2-3; 12 positions agree with TRBD2. V shed 0 bases and J 2 bases; nucleotides not matched to a gene: 4. From germline, CDR1 is SGHNT and CDR2 YYREEE (reference sequence). This CDR3 is built from 17 residues. CDR3 in amino acids: CASSLARTSGATDTQYF. The CDR3, as DNA: TGTGCCAGCAGCTTGGCGCGGACTAGCGGGGCCACAGATACGCAGTATTTT.

CDR3 amino acids: CSVLKPTSEHTDTQYF. For the CDR3, the DNA is TGCAGCGTTCTTAAACCTACTAGCGAGCACACAGATACGCAGTATTTT. The J gene is TRBJ2-3, the V gene TRBV29-1; 7 bases align to TRBD2. Trimming removed 5 bases from V and 2 bases from J; junction bases left unmatched: 13. This CDR3 is built from 16 residues. Germline V lookup: CDR1 SQVTM, CDR2 ANQGSEA.

The V call is TRBV18, the J call TRBJ2-1, with TRBD2 as a possible D gene (6 bases). The CDR3 runs to 13 residues. Per germline, CDR1 KGHSH and CDR2 LQKENI. The V and J ends lost 6 bases and 6 bases respectively, with 12 bases between them. The CDR3 loop is CASSGGNLNEQFF. CDR3 sequence (DNA): TGTGCCAGCTCCGGGGGAAACCTCAATGAGCAGTTCTTC. The full variable domain, with the rest looked up from reference TRBV18 and TRBJ2-1, is NAGVMQNPRHLVRRRGQEARLRCSPMKGHSHVYWYRQLPEEGLKFMVYLQKENIIDESGMPKERFSAEFPKEGPSILRIQQVVRGDSAAYFCASSGGNLNEQFFGPGTRLTVL.

This chain uses TRBV18 with TRBJ2-1, with TRBD2 matching 10 bases. Germline trimming cut 3 bases from V and 3 bases from J; bases unmatched to any gene: 8. The germline V gene encodes CDR1 KGHSH and CDR2 LQKENI. The CDR3 sequence is 17 residues long. DNA of the CDR3: TGTGCCAGCTCACCTTTTTTTACTAGCGGGAACTACAATGAGCAGTTCTTC. As protein: CASSPFFTSGNYNEQFF.

The rearrangement uses TRBV5-1 and TRBJ1-2, with TRBD1 as a possible D gene (6 bases). V was pared by 3 bases and J by 7 bases, with 10 bases between. This CDR3 contains 12 residues. Germline CDR1 is SGHRS and CDR2 is YFSETQ. This CDR3 is CASSSGALGYTF. The CDR3 nucleotides read TGCGCCAGCAGCTCGGGGGCGCTTGGCTACACCTTC.

The chain combines TRBV4-1 with TRBJ2-7, with D tentatively TRBD2 (6 bases). The CDR3 contains 16 residues. Per germline, CDR1 MGHRA and CDR2 YSYEKL. The V gene lost 1 base and the J gene lost 2 bases, with 15 bases spanning the gap. The CDR3 nucleotides read TGCGCCAGCAGCCAAGCCTCGGGGGAGGCTACCTACGAGCAGTACTTC. Translation gives CASSQASGEATYEQYF.

Written as DNA, the CDR3 is TGTGCCAGCAGCCTATCTATAGCGGGATCGGGCACAGATACGCAGTATTTT. This translates into CASSLSIAGSGTDTQYF. V is TRBV5-4 and J is TRBJ2-3; 8 positions match TRBD2. V was clipped by 4 bases and J by 1 base; unmatched bases: 11. Germline CDR1 SGHNT, CDR2 YYREEE (reference sequence). The CDR3 loop spans 17 amino acids.

This clone came up once. The chain employs TRBV6-5 and TRBJ1-6, with 7 bases lining up with TRBD1. V shed 8 bases and J 7 bases; nucleotides not matched to a gene: 8. Germline loops: CDR1 MNHEY, CDR2 SVGAGI. This CDR3 has 14 residues. The CDR3 is CASHQRDRNSPLHF. The CDR3 bases are TGTGCCAGCCACCAACGGGACAGAAATTCACCCCTCCACTTT.

The table lists this clone with a few counts. This rearrangement joins TRBV4-1 to TRBJ2-7; 11 bases align to TRBD1. The CDR3 sequence is 16 residues long. Germline CDR1 and CDR2: MGHRA and YSYEKL. The ends lost 1 base at V and 4 bases at J; junction bases unmatched: 6. DNA of the CDR3: TGCGCCAGCAGCCAAGCTCCGGGACAGGGGGGGTACGAGCAGTACTTC. It encodes CASSQAPGQGGYEQYF.

V is TRBV5-4 and J is TRBJ1-2; TRBD1 agrees at 9 bases. The CDR3 extends over 16 amino acids. V lost 1 base to trimming and J lost 7 bases; unmatched junction nucleotides: 11. In germline, CDR1 is SGHNT, CDR2 YYREEE (reference sequence). The CDR3 nucleotides are TGTGCCAGCAGCTTGTTTTCGGACAGGGGTCTAAGTGGCTACACCTTC. Translated: CASSLFSDRGLSGYTF. The variable domain in full, with the rest retrieved from reference TRBV5-4 and TRBJ1-2, is ETGVTQSPTHLIKTRGQQVTLRCSSQSGHNTVSWYQQALGQGPQFIFQYYREEENGRGNFPPRFSGLQFPNYSSELNVNALELDDSALYLCASSLFSDRGLSGYTFGSGTRLTVV.

This CDR3 is CASSKGLAGTGELFF. The DNA of the CDR3 is TGTGCCAGCAGTAAGGGACTAGCGGGGACCGGGGAGCTGTTTTTT. The chain couples TRBV2 to TRBJ2-2, with 13 bases aligning to TRBD2. The J segment lost 5 bases and the V segment lost 5 bases, leaving 2 bases of the junction unmatched. Germline CDR1 reads SNHLY; CDR2 reads FYNNEI. CDR3 size: 15 residues.

J is TRBJ2-5 and V is TRBV7-7; tentatively, D is TRBD1 (6 bases). This CDR3 has 13 residues. Trimming cost V 4 bases and J 2 bases, with 8 bases left between them. The germline V gene encodes CDR1 SSHAT and CDR2 FNYEAQ (reference sequence). The CDR3 loop reads CASSSDRQETQYF. Written as DNA, the CDR3 is TGTGCCAGCAGCTCGGACAGACAAGAGACCCAGTACTTC.

The DNA for the CDR3 is TGTGCCAGCAGAGCAAGGGGGCAAGAGACCCAGTACTTC. As protein: CASRARGQETQYF. The rearrangement joins TRBV28 to TRBJ2-5; the D gene is possibly TRBD1 (6 bases). CDR1 and CDR2 (germline): MDHEN, SYDVKM. The V end was cut by 6 bases, the J end by 2 bases, with 10 bases between. CDR3 length: 13 residues. Together with reference TRBV28 and TRBJ2-5, the CDR3 gives the full variable domain: DVKVTQSSRYLVKRTGEKVFLECVQDMDHENMFWYRQDPGLGLRLIYFSYDVKMKEKGDIPEGYSVSREKKERFSLILESASTNQTSMYLCASRARGQETQYFGPGTRLLVL.

V and J are TRBV6-5 and TRBJ2-4, with D maybe TRBD2 (5 bases). This CDR3 is built from 12 residues. Germline lookup yields CDR1 MNHEY and CDR2 SVGAGI. V shed 5 bases and J shed 11 bases, with 13 bases lying between them. CDR3 in amino acids: CASSTDPGFQYF. In DNA form, the CDR3 reads TGTGCCAGCAGTACAGACCCGGGGTTTCAGTACTTC.

The chain couples TRBV19 to TRBJ2-5; D not certain. V was trimmed by 7 bases and J by 5 bases, leaving 20 bases between them. Germline assignment: CDR1 LNHDA and CDR2 SQIVND (reference sequence). The CDR3 loop spans 15 amino acids. CDR3 sequence: CASMVTVLREETQYF. CDR3 coding DNA: TGTGCCAGTATGGTGACCGTACTGCGAGAGGAGACCCAGTACTTC. Filled out from reference TRBV19 and TRBJ2-5, the complete variable domain reads DGGITQSPKYLFRKEGQNVTLSCEQNLNHDAMYWYRQDPGQGLRLIYYSQIVNDFQKGDIAEGYSVSREKKESFPLTVTSAQKNPTAFYLCASMVTVLREETQYFGPGTRLLVL.